This TCR beta chain was identified during a study of Tregs in tolerant kidney transplant recipients. Whole-study results and caveats: The most relevant donor-specific Treg TCRbeta repertoire apparently came from expansion with activated donor B cells.

Measured with immunoSEQ multiplex PCR; TCRdb has only the in-frame clones, and not every one. Of about 73,000 clones in the sample, around 90% were seen once. Details on this clone: Antigen specificity is unknown.

Sequenced here: Tregs from blood, sampled before the transplant. The sequence was collected from a human donor who received a combined kidney and bone marrow transplant.

The CDR3 reads CASSMGSGQRLKNIQYF. In DNA, the CDR3 is TGTGCCAGTAGTATGGGTAGCGGGCAACGTCTCAAAAACATTCAGTACTTC. The V and J genes are TRBV19 and TRBJ2-4; 7 positions match TRBD2. Per the germline V gene, CDR1 is LNHDA and CDR2 is SQIVND (reference sequence). CDR3 size: 17 residues. The V segment lost 3 bases and the J segment 3 bases; nucleotides outside the gene matches: 11.